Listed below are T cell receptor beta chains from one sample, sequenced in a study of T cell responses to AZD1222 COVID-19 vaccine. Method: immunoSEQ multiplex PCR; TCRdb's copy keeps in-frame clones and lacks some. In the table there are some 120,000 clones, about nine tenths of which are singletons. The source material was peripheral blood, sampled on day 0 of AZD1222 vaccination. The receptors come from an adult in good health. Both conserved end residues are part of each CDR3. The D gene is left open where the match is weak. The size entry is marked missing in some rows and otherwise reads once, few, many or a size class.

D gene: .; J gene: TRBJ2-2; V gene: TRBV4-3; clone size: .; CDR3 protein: CASSQREGGELFF
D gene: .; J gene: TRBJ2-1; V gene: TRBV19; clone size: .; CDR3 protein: CASSIRRSQTFNNEQFF
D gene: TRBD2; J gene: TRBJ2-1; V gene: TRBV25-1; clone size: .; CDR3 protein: CASSPGLANNEQFF
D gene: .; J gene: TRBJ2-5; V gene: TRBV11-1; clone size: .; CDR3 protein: CASSPRARQETQYF
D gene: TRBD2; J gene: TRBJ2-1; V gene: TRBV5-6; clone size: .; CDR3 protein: CASSFTGTSGYNEQFF
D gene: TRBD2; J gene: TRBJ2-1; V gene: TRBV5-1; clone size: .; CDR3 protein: CASSSGGGYNEQFF
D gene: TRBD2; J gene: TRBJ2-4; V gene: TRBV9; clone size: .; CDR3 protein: CASSVDPSGGVQNIQYF
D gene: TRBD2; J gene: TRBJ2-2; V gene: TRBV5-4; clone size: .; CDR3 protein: CASSIQAGGGTGELFF
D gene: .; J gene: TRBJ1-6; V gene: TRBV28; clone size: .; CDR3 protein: CASSRISSYNSPLHF
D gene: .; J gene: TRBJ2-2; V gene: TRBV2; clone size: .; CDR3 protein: CASSEWQRTNTGELFF
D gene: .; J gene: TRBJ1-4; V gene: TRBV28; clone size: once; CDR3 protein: CASSQLFTGHYNEKLFF
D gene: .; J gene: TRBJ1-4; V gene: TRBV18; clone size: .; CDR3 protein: CASSPTPLPGRRKNEKLFF
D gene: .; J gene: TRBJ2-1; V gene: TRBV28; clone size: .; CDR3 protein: CASSSRPGLGTYNEQFF
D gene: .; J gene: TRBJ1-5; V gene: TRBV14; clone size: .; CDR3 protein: CASSQYRGNQPQHF
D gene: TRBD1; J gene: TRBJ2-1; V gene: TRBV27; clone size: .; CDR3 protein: CASSPEGQNDEQFF
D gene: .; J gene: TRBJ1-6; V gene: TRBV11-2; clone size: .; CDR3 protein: CASSSRQSSPLHF
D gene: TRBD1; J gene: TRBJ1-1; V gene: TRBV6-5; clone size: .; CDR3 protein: CASRPIQGGWTEAFF
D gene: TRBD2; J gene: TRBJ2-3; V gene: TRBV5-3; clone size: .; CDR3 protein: CARRAGTSDTDTQYF
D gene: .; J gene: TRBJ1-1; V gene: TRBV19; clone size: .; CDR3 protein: CASSIGGRLTEAFF
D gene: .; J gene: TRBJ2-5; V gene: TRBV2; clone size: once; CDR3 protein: CASNLAGETQYF
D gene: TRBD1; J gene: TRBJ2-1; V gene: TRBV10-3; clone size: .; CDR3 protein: CAISIGTGALNEQFF
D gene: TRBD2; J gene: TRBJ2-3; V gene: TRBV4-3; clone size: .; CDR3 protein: CASSQGPLAGGLGGDTQYF
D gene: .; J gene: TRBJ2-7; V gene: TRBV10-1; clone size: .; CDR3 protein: CASSEGNSYEQYF
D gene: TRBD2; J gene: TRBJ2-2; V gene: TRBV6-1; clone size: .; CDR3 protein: CASSAGLAGVYTGELFF
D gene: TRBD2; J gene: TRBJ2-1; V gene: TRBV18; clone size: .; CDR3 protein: CASSRLIAGDPNEQFF
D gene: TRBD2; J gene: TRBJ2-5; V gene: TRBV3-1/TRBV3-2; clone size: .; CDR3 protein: CASSPLAGRGDETQYF
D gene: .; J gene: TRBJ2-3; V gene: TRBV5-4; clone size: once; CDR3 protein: CASSLGARTSTDTQYF
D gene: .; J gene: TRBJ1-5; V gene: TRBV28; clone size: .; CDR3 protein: CASSSPRHSNQPQHF
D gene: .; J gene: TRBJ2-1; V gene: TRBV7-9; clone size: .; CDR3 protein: CASSPEYSSYNEQFF
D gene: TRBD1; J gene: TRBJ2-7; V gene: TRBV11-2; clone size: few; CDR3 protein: CASSLQGFGYEQYF